A single sample gave rise to the 27 T cell receptor beta chains below, sequenced in a study of T cells in Graves' hyperthyroidism and ophthalmopathy. From RNA transcripts, TCR beta CDR3 regions were amplified. The HTBI primer set served for first-round RT-PCR of the TCR CDR3. Each CDR3 protein is one row after TCRdb ran MiXCR on the multiplex PCR reads. Altogether some 500,000 distinct CDR3 sequences are present, roughly a quarter being singletons, with the ten largest covering 11%. Sequenced: blood. The receptors originated from a woman younger than 45 with Graves' ophthalmopathy.

In its sample, this clonotype was seen many times. The junction departs from the called germline gene at one end, perhaps through a read error. V and J are TRBV7-3 and TRBJ2-7, with 9 bases lining up with TRBD1. The CDR3 is 14 amino acids. The germline V gene encodes CDR1 SGHTA and CDR2 FQGTGA. As DNA, the CDR3 is TGTGCCAGCAGTTTAACAGGGGGCGCGTACGAGCAGTACTTC. Encoded protein: CASSLTGGAYEQYF.

Many counts were recorded for this clonotype. The rearrangement joins TRBV29-1 to TRBJ1-2, with D unclear. The CDR3 has 11 amino acids. Germline CDR1 SQVTM, CDR2 ANQGSEA. The V and J ends lost 4 bases and 6 bases respectively, with 9 bases between them. The CDR3 reads CSVVAPNGYTF. The CDR3 DNA sequence: TGCAGCGTTGTCGCGCCGAATGGCTACACCTTC.

This clonotype has ten or more counts. The V call is TRBV12-3 or TRBV12-4, the J call TRBJ1-5; D call uncertain. The ends were cut back, 3 bases at V and 5 bases at J, with 20 bases in the middle. CDR3 length equals 17 residues. This CDR3 is CASSLVRSRIFDQPQHF. The CDR3 bases are TGTGCCAGCAGTTTGGTACGTTCCAGGATTTTCGATCAGCCCCAGCATTTT.

Ten or more counts support this clonotype. This chain links TRBV7-8 with TRBJ1-2; possibly TRBD1 for D (6 bases). Trimming took off 6 bases at V and 2 bases at J, with 10 bases between the two ends. From germline, CDR1 is SGHVS and CDR2 FQNEAQ. This CDR3 has 13 residues. In DNA form, the CDR3 reads TGTGCCAGCAGGGCCGGGACAAACTATGGCTACACCTTC. It is translated as CASRAGTNYGYTF.

This clonotype was observed many times. This chain links TRBV30 with TRBJ2-6; D is unresolved. V was clipped by 2 bases and J by 0 bases, with 5 bases between them. Germline V gene sequence: CDR1 GTSNPN, CDR2 SVGIG (reference sequence). The CDR3 runs to 14 residues. The CDR3: CAWSRGSGANVLTF. In DNA, the CDR3 is TGTGCCTGGAGTCGCGGCTCTGGGGCCAACGTCCTGACTTTC.

This clonotype was detected only a few times. The gene calls are TRBV7-9 and TRBJ1-6; 10 nucleotides match TRBD1. Germline V gene sequence: CDR1 SEHNR, CDR2 FQNEAQ (reference sequence). V was clipped by 5 bases and J by 10 bases; unmatched bases: 8. This CDR3 spans 15 amino acids. The CDR3, as DNA: TGTGCCAGCAGCCGTGGGACAGGGGAAGGCTCACCCCTCCACTTT. Translating gives CASSRGTGEGSPLHF.

This clonotype was recorded a few times. A much larger clone is a single base away; this may be a read error. The rearrangement joins TRBV10-3 to TRBJ2-7, with D possibly TRBD1 on 6 matching bases. Germline V gene sequence: CDR1 ENHRY, CDR2 SYGVKD. The CDR3 length is 15 residues. Trimming removed 5 bases from V and 5 bases from J, with 19 bases in between. Here the CDR3 reads CAISFQTGIIHEQYF. The CDR3 DNA is TGTGCCATCAGTTTCCAGACAGGTATCATCCACGAGCAGTACTTC.

With regard to this clonotype: A much larger clone lies a single base off, so this may be a read error. This chain uses TRBV20-1 with TRBJ2-2; 11 positions match TRBD2. The germline V gene has CDR1 DFQATT and CDR2 SNEGSKA (reference sequence). The CDR3 covers 15 residues. Written as DNA, the CDR3 is TGCAGTGCTCTCACTAGCGGGGGAATTACCGGGGAGCTGTGTTTT. It codes for CSALTSGGITGELCF.

This clonotype has at least ten counts. This chain connects TRBV6-1 to TRBJ2-7; D perhaps matches TRBD1 (6 bases). The V gene lost 4 bases and the J gene lost 0 bases, with 13 bases spanning the gap. The CDR3 consists of 15 residues. Germline assignment: CDR1 MNHNS and CDR2 SASEGT. Here the CDR3 DNA reads TGTGCCAGCAGTGGATTACAGGGTTACTCCTACGAGCAGTACTTC. It yields the protein CASSGLQGYSYEQYF.

The chain combines TRBV20-1 with TRBJ1-5; D gene unclear. Germline CDR1 reads DFQATT; CDR2 reads SNEGSKA (reference sequence). The CDR3 runs to 14 residues. V lost 2 bases to trimming and J lost 2 bases, with 10 bases between them. Here the CDR3 reads CSARSRQGNQPQHF. For the CDR3, the DNA is TGCAGTGCTAGAAGTCGTCAGGGCAATCAGCCCCAGCATTTT.

The CDR3 here is CASSLWGASNYGYTF. CDR3 sequence (DNA): TGTGCCAGCAGTTTATGGGGGGCGTCTAACTATGGCTACACCTTC. This chain connects TRBV28 to TRBJ1-2; a possible D gene is TRBD1 (6 bases). The CDR3 is 15 amino acids. Germline V lookup: CDR1 MDHEN, CDR2 SYDVKM. The V and J ends lost 0 bases and 0 bases respectively, with 8 bases between them.

This chain uses TRBV7-3 with TRBJ2-2; possibly TRBD2 for D (7 bases). V gave up 5 bases and J gave up 5 bases, with 15 bases separating them. There are 15 residues in the CDR3. Per the germline V gene, CDR1 is SGHTA and CDR2 is FQGTGA. The DNA for the CDR3 is TGTGCCAGCAGCCTCGGGGGGCCAGGGACCGGGGAGCTGTTTTTT. As protein: CASSLGGPGTGELFF.

This clonotype came up a few times. The chain uses TRBV2 and TRBJ2-5, with D possibly matching TRBD2 (5 bases). Trimming removed 3 bases at V and 5 bases at J, with 13 bases between. There are 14 residues in the CDR3. Per the germline V gene, CDR1 is SNHLY and CDR2 is FYNNEI. The CDR3 loop is CASSDPVTGETQYF. For the CDR3, the DNA is TGTGCCAGCAGTGATCCGGTGACGGGGGAGACCCAGTACTTC.

This clonotype was recorded at least ten times. This chain joins TRBV20-1 and TRBJ1-2; TRBD1 matches 8 bases. Looked up from germline, CDR1 is DFQATT and CDR2 is SNEGSKA (reference sequence). This CDR3 region has 15 residues. The V gene end was trimmed by 0 bases and the J gene end by 0 bases; junction bases not matched to a gene: 3. The CDR3: CSARDWDRTNYGYTF. CDR3 coding DNA: TGCAGTGCTAGAGATTGGGACAGGACTAACTATGGCTACACCTTC.

The chain couples TRBV4-1 to TRBJ2-7; 15 positions agree with TRBD2. Germline-derived CDR1 and CDR2 are MGHRA and YSYEKL. J gave up 8 bases and V 0 bases, and 11 bases lay outside the gene matches. The CDR3 covers 18 residues. CDR3 in DNA: TGCGCCAGCAGCCAAGAGGGGGGGACTAGCGGGAGGCCGGGCAAGCAGTACTTC. Protein sequence: CASSQEGGTSGRPGKQYF.

This clonotype appeared many times. This sequence joins TRBV27 and TRBJ1-5; 7 nucleotides match TRBD1. From germline, CDR1 is MNHEY and CDR2 SMNVEV (reference sequence). The CDR3 extends over 16 amino acids. V lost 7 bases, J lost 2 bases, and 11 bases stayed unmatched. CDR3 amino acids: CASTPTGVSGNQPQHF. The CDR3 bases are TGTGCCAGCACACCAACAGGGGTGAGTGGCAATCAGCCCCAGCATTTT.

As concerns this clonotype: A single base separates this from a much larger clone, so it may be a read error. The chain uses TRBV29-1 and TRBJ1-1; TRBD1 is a possible D gene (5 bases). CDR3 size: 11 residues. Per germline, CDR1 SQVTM and CDR2 ANQGSEA. The CDR3 protein is CSVESGTEACF. DNA of the CDR3: TGCAGCGTTGAATCGGGGACTGAAGCTTGCTTT. Filled out from reference TRBV29-1 and TRBJ1-1, the complete variable domain reads SAVISQKPSRDICQRGTSLTIQCQVDSQVTMMFWYRQQPGQSLTLIATANQGSEATYESGFVIDKFPISRPNLTFSTLTVSNMSPEDSSIYLCSVESGTEACFGQGTRLTVV.

This clonotype was seen many times. The chain recombines TRBV4-1 with TRBJ1-2; 8 bases are shared with TRBD1. The V segment lost 1 base and the J segment 3 bases; nucleotides outside the gene matches: 4. The CDR3 sequence is 15 residues long. In germline, CDR1 is MGHRA, CDR2 YSYEKL. The chain's CDR3 is CASSQGGQGHYGYTF. The CDR3 region has the DNA TGCGCCAGCAGCCAAGGTGGACAGGGCCACTATGGCTACACCTTC.

In its sample, this clonotype was seen a few times. The V call is TRBV5-4, the J call TRBJ2-5, with a possible D match to TRBD1 (7 bases). This CDR3 has 14 amino acids. Per germline, CDR1 SGHNT and CDR2 YYREEE (reference sequence). V dropped 4 bases and J dropped 5 bases, with 15 bases sitting between them. CDR3 region: CASSPEGAWETQYF. The CDR3 DNA sequence: TGTGCCAGCAGCCCGGAGGGGGCCTGGGAGACCCAGTACTTC.

This clonotype was found a few times. This chain connects TRBV20-1 to TRBJ2-4; TRBD1 might be the D (6 bases). V was pared by 1 base and J by 0 bases, with 19 bases between. The length of the CDR3 is 18 residues. Germline V gene data show CDR1 as DFQATT and CDR2 as SNEGSKA (reference sequence). The chain's CDR3 is CSARVWQGPPVAKNIQYF. The CDR3 DNA sequence: TGCAGTGCTAGAGTGTGGCAGGGGCCCCCCGTAGCCAAAAACATTCAGTACTTC.

This clonotype has ten or more counts. The chain combines TRBV6-2 or TRBV6-3 with TRBJ1-1; D not certain. There are 16 residues in the CDR3. V was shortened by 0 bases and J by 0 bases, with 11 bases between the two germline ends. Germline CDR1 reads MNHEY; CDR2 reads SVGEGT. The CDR3 DNA reads TGTGCCAGCAGTTACTCGATCCCCGTGGTGAACACTGAAGCTTTCTTT. It encodes CASSYSIPVVNTEAFF.

The V call is TRBV12-5, the J call TRBJ2-1; 9 nucleotides line up with TRBD1. The length of the CDR3 is 14 residues. After removal of 4 bases from V and 7 bases from J, the junction contained 5 bases not matched to a gene. Germline V gene data show CDR1 as LGHNT and CDR2 as FRNRAP. CDR3 bases: TGTGCTAGTGGTTCGGGACAGGGACGAAATGAGCAGTTCTTC. Amino acid sequence: CASGSGQGRNEQFF.

This clonotype was found many times. V is TRBV2 and J is TRBJ2-7, with D perhaps being TRBD1 or TRBD2 (5 bases each). CDR1 is SNHLY, CDR2 FYNNEI, per germline. This CDR3 is built from 13 residues. Trimming took 1 base from V and 5 from J, leaving 9 bases between them. The CDR3 nucleotides read TGTGCCAGCAGTGAAGTTCGGGGCAACGAGCAGTACTTC. It translates to CASSEVRGNEQYF.

This clonotype was detected many times. The chain has TRBV12-3 or TRBV12-4 and TRBJ2-2; D unresolved. V gave up 7 bases and J gave up 4 bases, with 13 bases separating them. This CDR3 contains 14 residues. In nucleotides, the CDR3 is TGTGCCAGCATCTTGGGCCTGTCCACCGGGGAGCTGTTTTTT. Translating gives CASILGLSTGELFF.

This clonotype was counted ten times or more. The genes are TRBV7-3 and TRBJ2-2, with 7 bases lining up with TRBD1. CDR1 SGHTA and CDR2 FQGTGA come from the germline V gene. V was pared by 9 bases and J by 5 bases, with 6 bases of the junction left unmatched. The CDR3 length is 13 residues. Here the CDR3 reads CASRQGATGELFF. CDR3 DNA: TGTGCCAGTAGACAGGGCGCGACCGGGGAGCTGTTTTTT.

This clonotype was recorded at least ten times. V usage is TRBV10-3 and J usage is TRBJ2-7, with unresolved D. The CDR3 covers 14 residues. The V gene's germline CDR1 is ENHRY and CDR2 SYGVKD. The V gene lost 2 bases and the J gene lost 3 bases, with 11 bases spanning the gap. This chain's CDR3 is CAISETQDHYEQYF. The CDR3 nucleotides read TGTGCCATCAGTGAGACGCAAGATCACTACGAGCAGTACTTC.

The genes are TRBV12-3 or TRBV12-4 and TRBJ1-3, with 9 bases fitting TRBD1. V was clipped by 2 bases and J by 2 bases; unmatched bases: 1. The CDR3 consists of 15 residues. Written as DNA, the CDR3 is TGTGCCAGCAGTTTATGGGACAGGGCTGGAAACACCATATATTTT. Translation: CASSLWDRAGNTIYF.